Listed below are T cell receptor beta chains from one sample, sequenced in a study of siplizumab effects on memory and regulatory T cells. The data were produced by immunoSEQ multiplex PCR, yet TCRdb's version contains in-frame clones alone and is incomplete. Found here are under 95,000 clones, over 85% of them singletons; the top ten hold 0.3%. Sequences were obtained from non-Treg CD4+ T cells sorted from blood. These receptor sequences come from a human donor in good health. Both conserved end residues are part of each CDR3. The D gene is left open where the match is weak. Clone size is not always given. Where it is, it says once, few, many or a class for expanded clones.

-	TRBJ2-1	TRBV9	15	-	CASSVGGNSYNEQFF	TGTGCCAGCAGCGTGGGGGGAAACTCCTACAATGAGCAGTTCTTC
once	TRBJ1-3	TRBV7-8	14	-	CASKGESSGNTIYF	TGTGCCAGCAAGGGGGAGAGCTCTGGAAACACCATATATTTT
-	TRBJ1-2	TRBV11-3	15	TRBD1	CASSLGQGANYGYTF	TGTGCCAGCAGCTTAGGACAGGGAGCTAACTATGGCTACACCTTC
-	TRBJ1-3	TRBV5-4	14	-	CASSTRGSGNTIYF	TGTGCCAGCAGTACGCGGGGCTCTGGAAACACCATATATTTT
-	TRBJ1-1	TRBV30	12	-	CALETLNTEAFF	TGTGCCCTAGAGACACTGAACACTGAAGCTTTCTTT
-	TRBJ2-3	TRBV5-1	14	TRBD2	CASSQAPGGDTQYF	TGCGCCAGCAGCCAGGCCCCGGGGGGAGATACGCAGTATTTT
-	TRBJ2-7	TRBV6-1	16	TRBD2	CASSDRWTSGSYEQYF	TGTGCCAGCAGTGATCGCTGGACTAGCGGGTCCTACGAGCAGTACTTC
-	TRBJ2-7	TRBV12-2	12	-	CASRLDVGEQYF	TGTGCAAGTCGCTTAGACGTGGGCGAGCAGTACTTC
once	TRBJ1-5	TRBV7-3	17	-	CASSPFGGSVEGVPQHF	TGTGCCAGCAGCCCATTCGGGGGTTCTGTCGAAGGTGTGCCCCAGCATTTT
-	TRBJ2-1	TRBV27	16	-	CASSYEGRESYNEQFF	TGTGCCAGCAGTTACGAGGGCAGAGAGTCCTACAATGAGCAGTTCTTC
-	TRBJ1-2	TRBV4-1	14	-	CASSQFRDNYGYTF	TGCGCCAGCAGCCAATTCAGGGATAACTATGGCTACACCTTC
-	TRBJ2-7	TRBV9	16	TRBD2	CASSPRLAGGSYEQYF	TGTGCCAGCAGCCCTAGACTAGCGGGAGGATCCTACGAGCAGTACTTC
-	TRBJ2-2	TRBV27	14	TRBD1	CASSRTGDTGELFF	TGTGCCAGCAGCCGGACAGGAGACACCGGGGAGCTGTTTTTT
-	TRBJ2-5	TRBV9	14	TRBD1	CASSADRGGETQYF	TGTGCCAGCAGTGCAGACAGGGGTGGCGAGACCCAGTACTTC
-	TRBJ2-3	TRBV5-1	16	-	CASSLEGTIQFGTQYF	TGCGCCAGCAGCTTGGAAGGGACCATCCAGTTCGGTACGCAGTATTTT
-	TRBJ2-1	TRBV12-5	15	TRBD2	CASGYGLAGGGSQFF	TGTGCTAGTGGTTACGGACTAGCGGGAGGGGGCTCGCAGTTCTTC
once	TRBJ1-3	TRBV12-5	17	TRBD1	CASAPPGTGGTGNTIYF	TGTGCTAGTGCACCTCCGGGGACAGGCGGAACTGGAAACACCATATATTTT
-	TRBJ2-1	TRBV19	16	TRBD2	CASTIGTSGTYNEQFF	TGTGCCAGTACCATAGGGACTAGCGGGACCTACAATGAGCAGTTCTTC
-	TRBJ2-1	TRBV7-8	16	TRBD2	CASSLAGETSTHRQFF	TGTGCCAGCAGCTTAGCGGGGGAGACTAGCACACATCGGCAGTTCTTC
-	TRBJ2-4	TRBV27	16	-	CASSVRVPAGKNIQYF	TGTGCCAGCAGTGTCCGGGTCCCGGCGGGCAAAAACATTCAGTACTTC
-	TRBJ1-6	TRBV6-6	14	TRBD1	CASRGTGGNSPLHF	TGTGCCAGCAGGGGGACAGGGGGTAATTCACCCCTCCACTTT
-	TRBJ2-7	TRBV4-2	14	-	CASSQDAGISEQYF	TGTGCCAGCAGCCAAGATGCAGGGATTTCCGAGCAGTACTTC
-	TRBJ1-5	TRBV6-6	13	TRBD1	CASSDRAEQPQHF	TGTGCCAGCAGTGACAGGGCTGAACAGCCCCAGCATTTT
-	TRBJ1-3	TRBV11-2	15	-	CASSLSGIARNTIYF	TGTGCCAGCAGCCTGTCAGGGATTGCTAGAAACACCATATATTTT
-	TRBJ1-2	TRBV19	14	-	CASSIERANYGYTF	TGTGCCAGTAGTATAGAGCGGGCTAACTATGGCTACACCTTC
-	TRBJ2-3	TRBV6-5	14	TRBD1	CASRTGGESDTQYF	TGTGCCAGCAGGACAGGGGGCGAGTCAGATACGCAGTATTTT
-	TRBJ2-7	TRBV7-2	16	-	CASSFGPERTAYEQYF	TGTGCCAGCAGCTTTGGCCCGGAGCGGACCGCCTACGAGCAGTACTTC
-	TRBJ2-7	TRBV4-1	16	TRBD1	CASSRDPGQAAYEQYF	TGCGCCAGCAGCCGTGACCCCGGACAGGCAGCCTACGAGCAGTACTTC
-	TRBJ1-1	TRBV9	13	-	CASSVEISAEAFF	TGTGCCAGCAGCGTAGAGATTTCGGCAGAAGCTTTCTTT
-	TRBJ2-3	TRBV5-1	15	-	CASSLVPGYTDTQYF	TGCGCCAGCAGCTTGGTACCCGGGTACACAGATACGCAGTATTTT
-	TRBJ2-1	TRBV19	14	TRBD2	CASRTGGGRDEQFF	TGTGCCAGTAGAACCGGTGGCGGGAGGGATGAGCAGTTCTTC
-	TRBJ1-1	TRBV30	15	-	CAWMRKKGERAEAFF	TGTGCCTGGATGCGCAAAAAAGGGGAAAGGGCTGAAGCTTTCTTT
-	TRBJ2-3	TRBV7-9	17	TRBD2	CASSPGLGLAGGDTQYF	TGTGCCAGCAGCCCAGGCCTGGGACTAGCGGGAGGAGATACGCAGTATTTT
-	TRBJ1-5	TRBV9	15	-	CASSPDGYSNQPQHF	TGTGCCAGCAGCCCTGACGGATATAGCAATCAGCCCCAGCATTTT
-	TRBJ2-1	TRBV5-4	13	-	CASSPGVYNEQFF	TGTGCCAGCAGCCCGGGGGTGTACAATGAGCAGTTCTTC
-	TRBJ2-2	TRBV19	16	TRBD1	CASSLRTGGLTGELFF	TGTGCCAGTAGTCTCCGGACAGGGGGCCTCACCGGGGAGCTGTTTTTT
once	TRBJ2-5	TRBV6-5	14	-	CASSYSPWGETQYF	TGTGCCAGCAGTTACTCGCCGTGGGGGGAGACCCAGTACTTC
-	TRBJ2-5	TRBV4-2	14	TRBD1	CASSQGTGQETQYF	TGTGCCAGCAGCCAAGGGACAGGGCAAGAGACCCAGTACTTC
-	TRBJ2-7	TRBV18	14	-	CASSPRETLGLEYF	TGTGCCAGCTCACCCCGGGAGACACTTGGCCTTGAGTACTTC
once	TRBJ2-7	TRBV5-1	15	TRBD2	CASSLAGGPDHEQYF	TGCGCCAGCAGCTTGGCGGGGGGGCCGGACCACGAGCAGTACTTC
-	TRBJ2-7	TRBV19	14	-	CASSNPPRQYEQYF	TGTGCCAGTAGTAACCCACCCAGGCAGTACGAGCAGTACTTC
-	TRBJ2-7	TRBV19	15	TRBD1	CASSMSGQGSYEQYF	TGTGCCAGTAGTATGTCGGGACAGGGTTCCTACGAGCAGTACTTC
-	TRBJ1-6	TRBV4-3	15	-	CASSQDEGSSSPLHF	TGCGCCAGCAGCCAAGACGAGGGGTCAAGTTCACCCCTCCACTTT